These 29 T cell receptor beta chains came from one sample sequenced in a study of T cells in Graves' hyperthyroidism and ophthalmopathy. Amplified regions were TCR beta CDR3 sequences from RNA transcripts. Initially, a first-round RT-PCR of the TCR CDR3 employed the HTBI primer set. One entry per CDR3 protein results from TCRdb running MiXCR on the multiplex PCR reads. The repertoire includes hundreds of thousands of distinct CDR3 sequences, approximately 15% of them detected once, and 3% to 4% sits in the top ten. What was sequenced was blood. All receptors come from a woman aged 40 to 50 with Graves' ophthalmopathy.

The sample holds a few counts of this clonotype. The V gene is TRBV5-1, the J gene TRBJ1-1, with D tentatively TRBD1 (5 bases). Germline CDR1 reads SGHRS; CDR2 reads YFSETQ. The CDR3 consists of 14 residues. V lost 3 bases, J lost 4 bases, and 13 bases lay in between. This CDR3 reads CASSSAGRGTEAFF. The CDR3 nucleotides are TGCGCCAGCAGCTCTGCTGGGAGGGGCACTGAAGCTTTCTTT.

This clonotype was seen repeatedly, ten times or more. The J gene is TRBJ2-1, the V gene TRBV10-3, with 13 bases fitting TRBD2. V shed 6 bases, J shed 6 bases, and the junction held 5 bases outside the gene matches. CDR1 and CDR2 from the germline V gene are ENHRY and SYGVKD. The CDR3 spans 15 residues. The CDR3 here is CAISGLAGVLNEQFF. The CDR3 nucleotides are TGTGCCATCAGCGGACTAGCGGGAGTTCTCAATGAGCAGTTCTTC.

The chain recombines TRBV6-1 with TRBJ2-3, with 9 bases aligning to TRBD2. CDR1 is MNHNS and CDR2 is SASEGT in the germline V gene. The CDR3 loop spans 19 amino acids. Trimming took 5 bases from V and 1 from J; bases not matched to a gene: 16. The CDR3 DNA reads TGTGCCAGCAGTCCTCCCCCCTATAGCGGGAGCCCTCGCACAGATACGCAGTATTTT. It is translated as CASSPPPYSGSPRTDTQYF.

The J gene is TRBJ1-5, the V gene TRBV7-9; 9 bases align to TRBD1. This CDR3 spans 15 amino acids. V lost 1 base to trimming and J lost 6 bases; unmatched junction nucleotides: 4. Germline V gene data show CDR1 as SEHNR and CDR2 as FQNEAQ (reference sequence). CDR3 in amino acids: CASSLGTGVGQPQHF. The CDR3 DNA is TGTGCCAGCAGCTTAGGGACAGGGGTTGGTCAGCCCCAGCATTTT.

The V call is TRBV19, the J call TRBJ2-4, with a possible D match to TRBD1 (6 bases). This CDR3 region has 18 residues. The germline V and J ends were trimmed by 4 bases and 1 base, with 20 bases remaining between them. Germline-derived CDR1 and CDR2 are LNHDA and SQIVND (reference sequence). The CDR3 coding sequence is TGTGCCAGTAGTACGGGCCCCGTCGGACAGTTCGCCAAAAACATTCAGTACTTC. Its protein product is CASSTGPVGQFAKNIQYF.

The chain combines TRBV5-1 with TRBJ2-3; TRBD2 matches at 12 bases. Germline CDR1 is SGHRS and CDR2 is YFSETQ. The CDR3 totals 16 residues. The J segment lost 5 bases and the V segment lost 1 base, leaving 5 bases of the junction unmatched. The CDR3 loop is CASSLPSGGAVDTQYF. DNA for the CDR3: TGCGCCAGCAGCTTGCCTAGCGGGGGGGCCGTAGATACGCAGTATTTT.

This clonotype was seen a few times. The chain employs TRBV5-1 and TRBJ2-7; possible D gene TRBD1, 5 bases. V was shortened by 5 bases and J by 1 base, with 10 bases between the two germline ends. Germline V lookup: CDR1 SGHRS, CDR2 YFSETQ. CDR3 length equals 13 residues. The CDR3 DNA is TGCGCCAGCAGTAAGGGGTGGTCCTACGAGCAGTACTTC. Translation: CASSKGWSYEQYF.

At least ten counts were recorded for this clonotype. The gene calls are TRBV5-5 and TRBJ1-1, with D uncertain. CDR3 length: 14 amino acids. CDR1 and CDR2 (germline): SGHKS, YYEKEE (reference sequence). V lost 4 bases to trimming and J lost 3 bases, with 13 bases between them. The CDR3 reads CASSLAQPDTEAFF. CDR3 in DNA: TGTGCCAGCAGCCTTGCCCAGCCGGACACTGAAGCTTTCTTT.

This clonotype showed up many times. V is TRBV2 and J is TRBJ1-1; perhaps TRBD1 as D (5 bases). V was shortened by 7 bases and J by 5 bases, with 17 bases between the two germline ends. The CDR3 loop spans 14 amino acids. Germline-derived CDR1 and CDR2 are SNHLY and FYNNEI. The CDR3 DNA sequence: TGTGCCAGCAAATCGGGGCAGGTCGCGACTGAAGCTTTCTTT. This translates into CASKSGQVATEAFF.

This clonotype came up many times. The rearrangement joins TRBV2 to TRBJ1-5; tentative D call: TRBD1 (6 bases). Looked up from germline, CDR1 is SNHLY and CDR2 is FYNNEI. The CDR3 covers 13 residues. Trimming pared 7 bases from V and 3 bases from J, leaving 10 bases between. The CDR3 protein is CASKDSANQPQHF. CDR3 in DNA: TGTGCCAGCAAGGACAGTGCCAATCAGCCCCAGCATTTT. The variable domain in full, with the rest retrieved from reference TRBV2 and TRBJ1-5, is EPEVTQTPSHQVTQMGQEVILRCVPISNHLYFYWYRQILGQKVEFLVSFYNNEISEKSEIFDDQFSVERPDGSNFTLKIRSTKLEDSAMYFCASKDSANQPQHFGDGTRLSIL.

This clonotype was detected many times. The V gene is TRBV7-3, the J gene TRBJ1-1, with 7 bases matching TRBD1. Germline-derived CDR1 and CDR2 are SGHTA and FQGTGA. Unmatched junction bases numbered 1, after V lost 4 bases and J lost 5 bases. The CDR3 extends over 12 amino acids. This CDR3 reads CASSSQGTEAFF. DNA for the CDR3: TGTGCCAGCAGCTCACAGGGGACTGAAGCTTTCTTT.

This clonotype was seen repeatedly, ten times or more. CDR3: CAISESSGDVNTEAFF. In nucleotides, the CDR3 is TGTGCCATCAGTGAGTCGAGTGGGGATGTGAACACTGAAGCTTTCTTT. The chain carries TRBV10-3 and TRBJ1-1; D is uncertain. The CDR3 consists of 16 residues. Germline assignment: CDR1 ENHRY and CDR2 SYGVKD. Trimming stripped 0 bases from V and 0 bases from J, with 11 bases between.

The rearrangement links TRBV12-3 or TRBV12-4 to TRBJ2-7; D is ambiguous. CDR3 length: 15 residues. V lost 7 bases and J lost 0, with 16 bases in between. The CDR3, as DNA: TGTGCCAGCACCCTGCGGCCCGATAGCTCCTACGAGCAGTACTTC. Residues: CASTLRPDSSYEQYF.

This clonotype was detected a few times. The rearrangement uses TRBV20-1 and TRBJ1-4; D ambiguous. This CDR3 spans 12 amino acids. Germline CDR1 and CDR2: DFQATT and SNEGSKA (reference sequence). As DNA, the CDR3 is TGCAGCCGACCAGACGGTAATGAAAAACTGTTTTTT. Translating it yields CSRPDGNEKLFF.

This clonotype was counted between two and nine times. A junction boundary mismatches the germline segment, possibly from a read error. This rearrangement joins TRBV20-1 to TRBJ2-7, with 7 bases fitting TRBD2. The CDR3 loop spans 15 amino acids. Germline-derived CDR1 and CDR2 are DFQATT and SNEGSKA (reference sequence). DNA of the CDR3: TGCAGTGCTAGAGATTCCAGCGGGCCCGCGGGGGAGCGGTACTTC. It encodes CSARDSSGPAGERYF.

V and J are TRBV5-5 and TRBJ1-5; 8 nucleotides agree with TRBD1. V lost 0 bases, J lost 9 bases, and 11 bases stayed unmatched. CDR3 length equals 16 residues. Germline values: CDR1 SGHKS, CDR2 YYEKEE (reference sequence). The CDR3 is CASSLGAGTGPPPQHF. The CDR3 DNA follows: TGTGCCAGCAGCTTGGGAGCCGGGACAGGCCCCCCGCCCCAGCATTTT.

This chain connects TRBV20-1 to TRBJ2-2, with D possibly being TRBD2 (7 bases). The germline V and J ends were trimmed by 0 bases and 3 bases, with 14 bases remaining between them. There are 16 residues in the CDR3. CDR1 DFQATT and CDR2 SNEGSKA come from the germline V gene (reference sequence). The DNA of the CDR3 is TGCAGTGCTAGAGATGCGGGGGCCGTTGACACCGGGGAGCTGTTTTTT. Translation: CSARDAGAVDTGELFF.

This chain links TRBV30 with TRBJ2-1, with D maybe TRBD1 (5 bases). V lost 6 bases, J lost 9 bases, and 18 bases lay in between. The V gene's germline CDR1 is GTSNPN and CDR2 SVGIG (reference sequence). This CDR3 is 13 amino acids long. The CDR3 protein is CACSDLRTFEQFF. The DNA of the CDR3 is TGTGCCTGTTCAGACTTAAGGACATTTGAGCAGTTCTTC.

There are many counts of this clonotype. This chain uses TRBV5-5 with TRBJ1-3; D not resolved. Trimming left V 0 bases short and J 0 bases short, with 10 bases between. This CDR3 has 16 residues. Germline CDR1 is SGHKS and CDR2 is YYEKEE (reference sequence). This chain's CDR3 is CASSLAFGDSGNTIYF. The CDR3 DNA reads as TGTGCCAGCAGCTTGGCCTTTGGAGACTCTGGAAACACCATATATTTT.

This clonotype appeared a few times. The CDR3 sequence is CASSYSVWSGGETQYF. The CDR3 DNA is TGTGCCAGCAGTTACTCCGTTTGGAGCGGGGGAGAGACCCAGTACTTC. The chain couples TRBV6-5 to TRBJ2-5; 8 nucleotides align to TRBD2. The CDR3 totals 16 residues. V shed 0 bases and J 4 bases; nucleotides not matched to a gene: 7. Germline V lookup: CDR1 MNHEY, CDR2 SVGAGI.

The sample holds many counts of this clonotype. The chain uses TRBV7-2 and TRBJ2-5; no clear D. V was pared by 5 bases and J by 4 bases, with 14 bases between. Germline values: CDR1 SGHTA, CDR2 FQGNSA. This CDR3 comprises 14 residues. The CDR3 here is CASSLSSFLETQYF. The CDR3 DNA sequence: TGTGCCAGCAGCCTTTCTAGTTTCCTAGAGACCCAGTACTTC.

This clonotype was seen repeatedly, ten times or more. This sequence joins TRBV2 and TRBJ2-7, with 10 nucleotides matching TRBD1. CDR1 SNHLY and CDR2 FYNNEI come from the germline V gene. Trimming removed 5 bases from V and 5 bases from J; junction bases left unmatched: 18. The CDR3 consists of 18 residues. The CDR3 loop is CASSRQGALGQNRDEQYF. CDR3 bases: TGTGCCAGCAGTCGACAGGGGGCCTTGGGTCAAAATCGGGACGAGCAGTACTTC. The entire variable domain, with the rest obtained from reference TRBV2 and TRBJ2-7, is as follows: EPEVTQTPSHQVTQMGQEVILRCVPISNHLYFYWYRQILGQKVEFLVSFYNNEISEKSEIFDDQFSVERPDGSNFTLKIRSTKLEDSAMYFCASSRQGALGQNRDEQYFGPGTRLTVT.

This clonotype has at least ten counts. The V gene is TRBV18, the J gene TRBJ1-1; D remains ambiguous. Germline V gene lookup returns CDR1 KGHSH and CDR2 LQKENI. V was clipped by 8 bases and J by 7 bases, with 14 bases between them. The CDR3 is 12 residues long. The CDR3 bases are TGTGCCAGCCGGGAGGGTTGGAATGAAGCTTTCTTT. Protein product: CASREGWNEAFF.

V and J are TRBV28 and TRBJ2-1; D remains unclear. V dropped 3 bases and J dropped 0 bases, with 12 bases sitting between them. Germline assignment: CDR1 MDHEN and CDR2 SYDVKM. CDR3 length equals 16 residues. The CDR3 protein is CASSFSGIGSYNEQFF. The CDR3 coding sequence is TGTGCCAGCAGTTTTAGTGGGATTGGCTCCTACAATGAGCAGTTCTTC.

This clonotype was detected a few times. CDR3 sequence: CASRTRRTGAFEAFF. DNA for the CDR3: TGTGCCAGCAGGACCAGACGAACAGGGGCTTTTGAAGCTTTCTTT. The chain carries TRBV6-1 and TRBJ1-1; TRBD1 agrees at 7 bases. V lost 6 bases to trimming and J lost 7 bases; unmatched junction nucleotides: 14. The CDR3 consists of 15 residues. Germline CDR1 and CDR2: MNHNS and SASEGT.

This clonotype has ten or more counts. This chain links TRBV15 with TRBJ2-1; the match to TRBD2 covers 11 bases. The V gene's germline CDR1 is LNHNV and CDR2 YYDKDF (reference sequence). This CDR3 has 15 amino acids. V was pared by 1 base and J by 9 bases, with 5 bases of the junction left unmatched. CDR3 DNA: TGTGCCACCAGCAGAGTAGCGGGAGGGCCTATTGAGCAGTTCTTC. Encoded protein: CATSRVAGGPIEQFF.

The chain employs TRBV18 and TRBJ1-4, with D tentatively TRBD1 (6 bases). The germline gives CDR1 KGHSH, CDR2 LQKENI. CDR3 length: 14 amino acids. Trimming shortened V by 4 bases and J by 6 bases, and 12 bases separated the two germline ends. For the CDR3, the DNA is TGTGCCAGCTCACTTGGGGGCGATTATGAAAAACTGTTTTTT. Its translation: CASSLGGDYEKLFF.

This clonotype has ten or more counts. J is TRBJ2-5 and V is TRBV6-1; D is tentatively TRBD1 or TRBD2 (6 bases each). The germline gives CDR1 MNHNS, CDR2 SASEGT. The CDR3 covers 15 residues. V lost 2 bases and J 9 bases, leaving 19 bases between the germline ends. The chain's CDR3 is CASSELRGVLLAQYF. The CDR3 bases are TGTGCCAGCAGTGAACTAAGGGGGGTCCTACTGGCCCAGTACTTC.

This clonotype occurred many times. The chain has TRBV24-1 and TRBJ2-1; 7 positions agree with TRBD1. V trimming: 3 bases; J trimming: 5 bases; junction bases outside the gene matches: 6. This CDR3 is 15 amino acids long. In germline, CDR1 is KGHDR, CDR2 SFDVKD. The CDR3 sequence: CATSDPRQGDNEQFF. The CDR3 DNA is TGTGCCACCAGTGATCCCAGACAGGGCGACAATGAGCAGTTCTTC.